This T cell receptor (beta chain) was recorded in a study of T cells in Graves' hyperthyroidism and ophthalmopathy. Findings and limits, study-wide: Within blood appeared most thyroid clonotypes that had expanded above 0.001.

Amplification targeted TCR beta CDR3 regions from RNA transcripts. A set of HTBI primers served as the primers for a first-round RT-PCR of the TCR CDR3. MiXCR was run by TCRdb on the multiplex PCR reads, yielding one entry per CDR3 protein. Of approximately 690,000 distinct CDR3 sequences in the sample, more than 20% were seen once. As to this clonotype: Antigen specificity is unknown.

Per germline, CDR1 MDHEN and CDR2 SYDVKM. The CDR3 loop spans 16 amino acids. V lost 5 bases to trimming and J lost 0 bases; unmatched junction nucleotides: 3. The chain links TRBV28 to TRBJ2-3, with TRBD2 matching over 12 bases. The source of this sequence is a man younger than 45 with Graves' ophthalmopathy. The sequenced sample was blood. CDR3 bases: TGTGCCAGCAGTAAAGGGACTAGCGGGAGCACAGATACGCAGTATTTT. It encodes CASSKGTSGSTDTQYF.